The text below deals with one T cell receptor beta chain. Its matching antigen is unknown. Recent acute infections and vaccinations were absent in the healthy HIV-negative adult donors. Both subsets, CD45RA+ naive and CD45RA-negative memory, were split from the CD4+ cells. This sample was taken from a study of shared clonotypes between healthy human individuals. Study observations and caveats: A handful of donors showed sharing of approximately 5% of naive CD4 clonotypes.

The CDR3 runs to 13 residues. Germline V lookup: CDR1 SGHRS, CDR2 YFSETQ. V lost 0 bases, J lost 5 bases, and 8 bases lay in between. TCRdb's copy holds only in-frame clones and misses some; the assay was immunoSEQ multiplex PCR. In the table there are about 1 million clones, roughly 75% of which are singletons. The sample taken for sequencing was memory CD4+ T cells sorted from blood. Subset noted: CD45RA-negative fraction. The chain is built from TRBV5-1 and TRBJ2-5; D gene ambiguous. The clonotype was recovered from a man between 18 and 35 years old in good health. The DNA for the CDR3 is TGCGCCAGCAGCTTGGCATTGGGGGAGACCCAGTACTTC. This codes for CASSLALGETQYF.